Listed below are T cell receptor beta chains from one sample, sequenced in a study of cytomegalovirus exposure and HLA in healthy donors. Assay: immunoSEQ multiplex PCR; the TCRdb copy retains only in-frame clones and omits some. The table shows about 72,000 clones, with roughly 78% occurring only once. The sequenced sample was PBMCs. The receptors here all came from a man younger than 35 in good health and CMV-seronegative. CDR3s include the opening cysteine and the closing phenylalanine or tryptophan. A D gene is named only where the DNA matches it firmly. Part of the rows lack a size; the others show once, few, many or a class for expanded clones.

TGTGCCAGCAGCTTACTGGCCGGGGGACGGTTTATCGAAGAGCAGTACTTC | CASSLLAGGRFIEEQYF | . | TRBJ2-7 | . | TRBV7-6
TGTGCCAGCAGCTTTAGAACAGGGCCTTTAGGGGAAAAACTGTTTTTT | CASSFRTGPLGEKLFF | . | TRBJ1-4 | . | TRBV7-2
TGTGCCAGCAGTTACATAGGGACATTGGGGAAAGAGACCCAGTACTTC | CASSYIGTLGKETQYF | . | TRBJ2-5 | . | TRBV6-5
TGTGCCAGCAGGGCACGCGGTGATGAGCAGTTCTTC | CASRARGDEQFF | . | TRBJ2-1 | . | TRBV6-5
TGTGCCAGCAGTATAATTACCGGGGAGCTGTTTTTT | CASSIITGELFF | once | TRBJ2-2 | . | TRBV27
TGCGCCAGCAGTCGGCACAGGGGCTTCCCCACCGGGGAGCTGTTTTTT | CASSRHRGFPTGELFF | . | TRBJ2-2 | TRBD1 | TRBV23-1
TGTGCCAGTAGTATATACGGAGGACAGGGGTTGAACGAGCAGTACTTC | CASSIYGGQGLNEQYF | . | TRBJ2-7 | TRBD1 | TRBV19
TGCGCCAGCAACCCAAAGACTAGCGGGAGCACCGGGGAGCTGTTTTTT | CASNPKTSGSTGELFF | . | TRBJ2-2 | TRBD2 | TRBV5-1
TGTGCCAGCAGCCCAAGGACAGGGTACGAGCAGTACTTC | CASSPRTGYEQYF | . | TRBJ2-7 | TRBD1 | TRBV5-6
TGTGCCAGCAGCCCAGGGCGTGGGAACACTGAAGCTTTCTTT | CASSPGRGNTEAFF | few | TRBJ1-1 | . | TRBV4-2
TGTGCCAGCCGCTCCGCGGGACAGGCAACCTACGAGCAGTACTTC | CASRSAGQATYEQYF | . | TRBJ2-7 | TRBD1 | TRBV6-5
TGTGCCATCAGTGAGTCGAGGGCGCAGGAGACCCAGTACTTC | CAISESRAQETQYF | . | TRBJ2-5 | . | TRBV10-3
TGTGCCAGTAGTGTAGGGGGCGGCTATGGCTACACCTTC | CASSVGGGYGYTF | . | TRBJ1-2 | TRBD1 | TRBV19
TGTGCCAGCAGGTCTTGGGACAGGGGGGGTTCACCCCTCCACTTT | CASRSWDRGGSPLHF | . | TRBJ1-6 | TRBD1 | TRBV2
TGTGCCAGCAGCTTGGAGTCACAAAACAACTATGGCTACACCTTC | CASSLESQNNYGYTF | . | TRBJ1-2 | . | TRBV5-4